The subject of this entry is one TCR beta chain. Its antigen remains undetermined. Base qualities are not recorded, but no much larger clone differs from it by a single base. In total, 666 healthy bone marrow donors made up the cohort. All cohort members were sampled while nominally healthy, although unrecorded immune exposures were likely present. The donor tested CMV seronegative, placing the donor among the 350 or so seronegative members of the cohort. Each donor provided a peripheral blood sample, and peripheral blood mononuclear cells were used for TCR beta sequencing. The Qiagen DNeasy Blood Extraction Kit was used to extract genomic DNA from the blood cell samples. This entry belongs to a study of cytomegalovirus exposure and HLA in healthy donors (dated by TCRdb to the late 2010s). Background on the whole study: In an earlier analysis of some 610 of the donors, 276 Gb of sequence data and 90 million to 130 million unique TCR beta sequences from approximately 180 million T cells were reported. Every discovery cohort repertoire had been produced on one sequencing platform. Because of strong linkage in the cohort, roughly five DR-DQ haplotypes were treated as single units for association and clustering. To study patterns of TCR occurrence, a later analysis re-analyzed previously published TCR beta repertoires from around 670 donors and added high-resolution HLA genotyping. The number of typed donors differed by locus: about 620-640 for A, B, C, DRB1 and DQB1; about 520 for DQA1; 600 to 610 for DPA1; and roughly 490 for DPB1. Among some 410 genotyped donors of the cohort, an average of around 240,000 unique TCR beta nucleotide sequences were sequenced per donor, 15% to 20% of them non-productive. The study aimed to test whether signatures of past pathogen exposure could be identified by cataloging public T cell receptors. Rather than using new phenotypic data, the later analysis identified candidate immune exposures from TCR beta sequences and from how often those sequences occurred across donors. To predict cytomegalovirus infection status, the study combined high-throughput TCR immunosequencing, statistical association of individual TCRs with disease status, and machine learning. Genome-wide SNP genotypes for about 55% of the roughly 670 donors were used in a later genetic analysis, which treated that subset as a discovery cohort. An early release covering roughly 600 HLA-typed donors comprised 250 to 350 gigabases of sequencing data and around 80 million unique TCR sequences. Using immunosequencing, the study profiled T cell repertoires from some 670 subjects and related those repertoires to cytomegalovirus serostatus. In an earlier analysis of around 540 of the donors, high-throughput TCR beta sequencing was used to judge whether each TCR beta V gene segment behaved as functional or pseudogenic. A separate validation cohort of roughly 130 different subjects was used in addition to the roughly 640-subject first cohort. Alongside the repertoire data, information on donor age, sex, ethnicity and CMV serostatus was compiled. Of the roughly 400 genotyped donors, more than 75% were placed in the genetic ancestry cluster associated with self-reported Caucasian donors. HLA typing covered class I and class II loci at four-digit resolution.

Overall results and qualifications from the work: Some IMGT-functional V segments, including TRBV6-2 and TRBV6-3, could not be distinguished by the 87-base-pair reads and were therefore excluded. Only TCR beta chains were sequenced in this cohort, and the absence of alpha or paired-chain data limited detectable features. Three of the identified cytomegalovirus-associated TCR beta chains were confirmed in vitro to be specific for cytomegalovirus antigens. A total of 150 to 200 TCR beta chains were listed by the study as associated with cytomegalovirus. The classifier was reported to diagnose cytomegalovirus status with high specificity and sensitivity in both the original and validation cohorts. While some public TCRs were present in many individuals, most TCR sequences turned up only very rarely across donors. A further reported finding was that TCR beta sequences accurately predicted the HLA-A and HLA-B alleles for most subjects in the first cohort. The authors suggested that the approach could potentially be generalized to other disease states and immunological phenotypes. According to a later analysis, most CMV-associated TCR beta chains appeared to be HLA-restricted, and the HLA associations seemed to be driven largely by CMV exposure. A cluster of highly shared sequence variants was judged likely to be a technical artifact of the sequencing pipeline. Because counts were too low, approximately 18 rarely observed V segments, including chromosome 9 orphons, were excluded from the earlier analysis of some 540 of the donors. Presence/absence analyses assumed roughly uniform sequencing depth across donors, an assumption that may not hold. The only immune exposure information available for the cohort was CMV serostatus. A later genetic analysis associated a missense DCLRE1C variant with V-gene and J-gene trimming of TCR beta chains, and an independent cohort replicated the association. Assigning TCR associations to individual alleles was difficult when HLA alleles, especially DR and DQ, strongly co-occurred. Broadly in line with IMGT annotations, most TCR beta V segments showed up in productive rearrangements about 90% or about 30% of the time in an earlier analysis of several hundred of the donors. A later analysis reported that several top co-occurrence clusters appeared linked to parvovirus B19, influenza, CMV and Epstein-Barr virus. Because some donors lacked HLA typing at each locus, the association tests relied only on the typed subset. A later genetic analysis reported fewer N-insertions in productive TCRs among donors in an Asian-associated ancestry cluster than the roughly 700-donor mean. Linkage disequilibrium might explain the correlated functional status among segregating V segments, but an unknown experimental factor could not be ruled out. At a false discovery rate of 0.05, a later analysis linked 15,000 to 20,000 TCR beta sequences to specific HLA alleles. Compared with equally common non-associated chains, HLA-associated TCR beta chains in a later analysis were more clonally expanded and had lower generation probabilities. In a later analysis, the rate of TCR association differed among HLA loci, with DRB1 alleles having the most associated TCRs and HLA-C alleles having the fewest.

To prepare the library, the immunoSEQ multiplex PCR assay was applied. For the multiplex PCR, a mixture combining 60 forward primers for TCR Vbeta segments and 13 reverse primers for TCR Jbeta segments was used. The CDR3 region of rearranged TCR beta genes was amplified from genomic DNA with a multiplex PCR assay. The Illumina HiSeq System was used to sequence the amplified TCR beta libraries as 87-base-pair reads. In the source study's methods: A later analysis counted approximately 74 million unique TCR beta chains across the 550 to 700 repertoires, and roughly 11 million of these chains were shared by at least two donors. Raw reads were error-corrected and collapsed into unique sequences with a nearest-neighbor algorithm that merged closely related sequences to remove PCR and sequencing errors. To assign V, D and J gene segments, CDR3 sequences were aligned to IMGT reference sequences. For a sequence to be retained, at least a six-nucleotide match to both a V gene segment and a J gene segment was required. Rearrangements were called productive when the CDR3 lacked stop codons and stayed in frame with V and J; all others were non-productive. Following IMGT convention, CDR3 was defined as the stretch from the second conserved V-encoded cysteine to the conserved J-encoded phenylalanine. The earlier analysis of a few hundred of the donors excluded sequences that lacked an unambiguous match to a single V gene segment. In an earlier analysis of approximately 610 of the donors, V segments were called functional above 56.7% productive rearrangements and were called segregating when the between-donor standard deviation exceeded 5%. A statistical classification framework was developed to diagnose cytomegalovirus status using the catalog of TCR beta chain sequences. V and J gene assignment, in a later analysis, came from comparing TCR nucleotide sequences with IMGT/GENE-DB human TR gene sequences. The TCRdist pipeline was used in a later analysis to assign CDR3 sequences and most-parsimonious VDJ recombination scenarios. In a later analysis, each TCR beta chain was defined by its CDR3 amino acid sequence together with its V-gene family, and reads without a unique V-gene family were excluded. A later analysis removed roughly 590 highly shared, low-generation-probability nucleotide sequences to deal with suspected cross-contamination and a sequencing artifact. In a later analysis, a clonal expansion index was calculated for each public chain from normalized within-repertoire ranks of inferred template counts. Generation probabilities in a later analysis came from a VDJ recombination model fitted to out-of-frame rearrangements, and those results were checked against IGoR. A later analysis scored TCR-TCR, TCR-HLA and TCR-CMV co-occurrence with hypergeometric tests, applying a repertoire-size bias correction to TCR pairs. False discovery rates were estimated in a later analysis by permuting HLA or CMV assignments 20 times. In a later analysis, co-occurring TCRs were grouped using DBSCAN, with TCRdist sequence similarity added in when clustering inside HLA-allele-positive subsets. Repertoires with fewer than 30,000 or more than 120,000 public chains, plus five repertoires with anomalous nucleotide sharing, were excluded from co-occurrence clustering. Imported from immuneACCESS, the table was reduced by TCRdb to in-frame sequences with V and J called. These copies leave out some clones; in studies compared against another copy, an unresolved V gene accounts for under half, and the cause of the remainder is not known. V and J calls and clone size are as listed in that table; D and trimming were resolved from the DNA. For this sample there are about 110,000 clones; around 80% appear just once. Roughly 3.6% of the sample is in the top ten clones.

The CDR3 holds 14 amino acids from the cysteine to the phenylalanine. Of all the DNA, just the CDR3 is kept, 42 bases in frame from base 1. For this chain, trimming is 2 bases at the V end and 9 bases at the J end, and the number of junction bases without a gene match is 2. CDR1 is given as MDHEN and CDR2 as SYDVKM, both from the germline V gene. The receptor's source is a man in his sixties in good health and CMV-seronegative. The specimen sequenced was PBMCs. The V gene is TRBV28 and the J gene is TRBJ1-4; TRBD1 lines up with 11 middle nucleotides. The CDR3 protein is CASSLGDRGKKLFF. In nucleotides, the sequence is TGTGCCAGCAGTTTAGGGGACAGGGGGAAAAAACTGTTTTTT.